Listed here are 3 T cell receptor beta chains from one sample, sequenced in a study of T cell repertoires in cytomegalovirus infection (dated by TCRdb to between 2018 and 2020). These reads were obtained on an Illumina HiSeq 1500. TCRdb passed the public sequencing reads through fastp at Q25 and MiXCR, retaining productive beta sequences. Each CDR3 protein appears once, grouped with its most common genes and DNA. This sample is represented by roughly 720,000 distinct CDR3 sequences; roughly a third of them were singletons. The top ten clones comprise 2.5% to 3.5% of the sample. Sequenced: PBMCs. The receptor set was obtained from a human donor in good health (CMV status not recorded). Some clones in this sample may be carry-over from other donors' samples.

This clonotype was counted many times. The V and J genes are TRBV7-3 and TRBJ1-1; TRBD1 matches 9 bases. The ends lost 5 bases at V and 0 bases at J; junction bases unmatched: 4. Germline CDR1 reads SGHTA; CDR2 reads FQGTGA. This CDR3 contains 15 residues. The DNA of the CDR3 is TGTGCCAGCAGCCCACAGGGGGCGGTGAACACTGAAGCTTTCTTT. Amino acids: CASSPQGAVNTEAFF.

The V call is TRBV5-1, the J call TRBJ1-2; weak D call: TRBD1 (5 bases). The CDR3 has 16 residues. V lost 0 bases to trimming and J lost 1 base, with 13 bases between them. Germline assignment: CDR1 SGHRS and CDR2 YFSETQ. CDR3 nucleotide sequence: TGCGCCAGCAGCTTGGACGGGGCTGGCCTTAACTATGGCTACACCTTC. This sequence encodes CASSLDGAGLNYGYTF.

This clonotype was recorded a few times. The V gene is TRBV19, the J gene TRBJ1-5, with TRBD1 matching over 7 bases. V was pared by 7 bases and J by 7 bases, with 7 bases of the junction left unmatched. Germline loops: CDR1 LNHDA, CDR2 SQIVND (reference sequence). The CDR3 is made up of 13 amino acids. DNA for the CDR3: TGTGCCAGTAACAGGGGAGGGGTCCAGCCCCAGCATTTT. Its translation: CASNRGGVQPQHF.